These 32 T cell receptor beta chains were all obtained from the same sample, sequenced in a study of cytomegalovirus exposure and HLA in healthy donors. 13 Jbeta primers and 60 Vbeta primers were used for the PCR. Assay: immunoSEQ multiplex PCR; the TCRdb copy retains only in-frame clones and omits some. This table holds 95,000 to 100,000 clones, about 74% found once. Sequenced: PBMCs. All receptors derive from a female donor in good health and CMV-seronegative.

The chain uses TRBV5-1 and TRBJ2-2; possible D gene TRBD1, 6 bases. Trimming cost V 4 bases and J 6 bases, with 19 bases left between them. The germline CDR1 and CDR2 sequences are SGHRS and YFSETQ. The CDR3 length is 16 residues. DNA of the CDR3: TGCGCCAGCAGCCGAGGGGGTTATACAAAGGCCGGGGAGCTGTTTTTT. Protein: CASSRGGYTKAGELFF.

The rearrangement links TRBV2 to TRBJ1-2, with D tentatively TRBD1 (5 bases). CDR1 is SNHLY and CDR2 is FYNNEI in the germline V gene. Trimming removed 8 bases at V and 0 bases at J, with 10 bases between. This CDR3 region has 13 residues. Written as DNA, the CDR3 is TGTGCCAGCCAGGACAACCCTAACTATGGCTACACCTTC. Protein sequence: CASQDNPNYGYTF.

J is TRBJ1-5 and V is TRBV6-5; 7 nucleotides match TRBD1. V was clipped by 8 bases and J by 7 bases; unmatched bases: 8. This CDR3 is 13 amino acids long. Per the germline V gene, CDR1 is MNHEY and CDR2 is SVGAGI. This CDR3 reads CASARQGDQPQHF. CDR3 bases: TGTGCCAGCGCCCGACAGGGCGACCAGCCCCAGCATTTT.

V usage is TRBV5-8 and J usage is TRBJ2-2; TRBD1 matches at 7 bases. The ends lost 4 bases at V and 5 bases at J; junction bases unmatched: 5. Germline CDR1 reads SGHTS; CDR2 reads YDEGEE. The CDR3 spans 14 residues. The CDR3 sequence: CASSPGQRTGELFF. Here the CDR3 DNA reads TGTGCCAGCAGCCCGGGACAGAGAACCGGGGAGCTGTTTTTT.

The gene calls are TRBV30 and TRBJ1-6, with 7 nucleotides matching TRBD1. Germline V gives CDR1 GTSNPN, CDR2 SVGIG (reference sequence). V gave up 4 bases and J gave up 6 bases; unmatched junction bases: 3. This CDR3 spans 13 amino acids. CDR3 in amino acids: CAWTGGFNSPLHF. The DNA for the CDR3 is TGTGCCTGGACAGGGGGATTTAATTCACCCCTCCACTTT.

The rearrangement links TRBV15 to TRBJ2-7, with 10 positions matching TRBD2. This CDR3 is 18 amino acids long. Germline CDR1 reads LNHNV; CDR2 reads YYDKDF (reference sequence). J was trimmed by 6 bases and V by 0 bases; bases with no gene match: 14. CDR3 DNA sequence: TGTGCCACCAGCAGAGATTTGGGGGCTAGCGGGAGAGGTCGCGAGCAGTACTTC. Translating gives CATSRDLGASGRGREQYF.

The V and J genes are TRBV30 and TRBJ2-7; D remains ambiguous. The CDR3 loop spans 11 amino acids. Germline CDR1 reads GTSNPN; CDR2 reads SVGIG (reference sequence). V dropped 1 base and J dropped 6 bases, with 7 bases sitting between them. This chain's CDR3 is CAWSGPGEQYF. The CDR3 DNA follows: TGTGCCTGGAGTGGGCCAGGCGAGCAGTACTTC.

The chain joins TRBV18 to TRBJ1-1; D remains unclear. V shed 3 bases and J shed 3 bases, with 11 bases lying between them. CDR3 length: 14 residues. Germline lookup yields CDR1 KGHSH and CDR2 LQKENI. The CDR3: CASSPAGLDTEAFF. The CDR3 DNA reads TGTGCCAGCTCACCGGCAGGATTAGACACTGAAGCTTTCTTT.

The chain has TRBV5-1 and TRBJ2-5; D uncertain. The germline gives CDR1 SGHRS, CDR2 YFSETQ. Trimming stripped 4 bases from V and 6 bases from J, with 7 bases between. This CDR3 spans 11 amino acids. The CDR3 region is CASSADKTQYF. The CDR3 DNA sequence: TGCGCCAGCAGCGCGGATAAGACCCAGTACTTC.

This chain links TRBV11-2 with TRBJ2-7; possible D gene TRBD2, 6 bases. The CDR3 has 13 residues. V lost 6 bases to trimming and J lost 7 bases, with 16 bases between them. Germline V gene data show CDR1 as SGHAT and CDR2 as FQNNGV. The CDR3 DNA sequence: TGTGCCAGCAGACAGACGGGAGCCAGGGAGCAGTACTTC. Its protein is CASRQTGAREQYF.

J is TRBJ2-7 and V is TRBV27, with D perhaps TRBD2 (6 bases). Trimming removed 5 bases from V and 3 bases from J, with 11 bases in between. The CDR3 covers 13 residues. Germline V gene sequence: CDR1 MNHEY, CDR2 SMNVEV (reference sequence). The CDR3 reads CASSLGTDYEQYF. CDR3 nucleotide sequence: TGTGCCAGCAGTCTGGGGACTGACTACGAGCAGTACTTC.

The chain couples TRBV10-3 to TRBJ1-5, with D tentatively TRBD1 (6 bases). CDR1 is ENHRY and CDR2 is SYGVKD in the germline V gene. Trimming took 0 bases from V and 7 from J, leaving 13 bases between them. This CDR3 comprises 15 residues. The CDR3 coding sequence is TGTGCCATCAGTGAGTCTTCCAGGGGAGGGCAGCCCCAGCATTTT. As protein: CAISESSRGGQPQHF.

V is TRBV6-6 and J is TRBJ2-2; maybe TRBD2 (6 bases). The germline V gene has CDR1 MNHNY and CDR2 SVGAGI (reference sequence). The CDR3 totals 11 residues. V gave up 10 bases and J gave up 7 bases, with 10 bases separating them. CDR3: CATTGDGELFF. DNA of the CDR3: TGTGCCACCACGGGAGACGGGGAGCTGTTTTTT.

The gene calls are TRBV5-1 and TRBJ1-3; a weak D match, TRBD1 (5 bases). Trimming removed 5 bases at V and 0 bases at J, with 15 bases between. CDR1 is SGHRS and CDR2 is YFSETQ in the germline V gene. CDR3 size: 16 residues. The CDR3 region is CASREGTKSSGNTIYF. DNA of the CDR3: TGCGCCAGCAGGGAGGGGACTAAGAGCTCTGGAAACACCATATATTTT.

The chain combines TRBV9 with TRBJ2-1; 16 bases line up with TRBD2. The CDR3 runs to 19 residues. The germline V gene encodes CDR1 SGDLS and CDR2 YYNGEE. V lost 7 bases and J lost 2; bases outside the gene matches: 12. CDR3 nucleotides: TGTGCCAGCGGAACCCCGGGACTAGCGGGGGGGCCCCCCTACAATGAGCAGTTCTTC. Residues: CASGTPGLAGGPPYNEQFF.

CDR3 amino acids: CASSLDNIYNEQFF. The CDR3 DNA reads TGTGCCAGCAGCTTAGACAACATATACAATGAGCAGTTCTTC. J is TRBJ2-1 and V is TRBV7-8, with no clear D. The CDR3 contains 14 residues. Germline V CDR1 and CDR2: SGHVS, FQNEAQ. The V end was cut by 1 base, the J end by 4 bases, with 8 bases between.

The DNA for the CDR3 is TGTGCCAGCAGCTTAGGTTCGGGACAGGGCGGCTCCTACAATGAGCAGTTCTTC. Protein sequence: CASSLGSGQGGSYNEQFF. This sequence joins TRBV11-3 and TRBJ2-1; 9 nucleotides align to TRBD1. V shed 1 base and J 0 bases; nucleotides not matched to a gene: 7. Per the germline V gene, CDR1 is SGHNT and CDR2 is YENEEA. CDR3 length: 18 residues.

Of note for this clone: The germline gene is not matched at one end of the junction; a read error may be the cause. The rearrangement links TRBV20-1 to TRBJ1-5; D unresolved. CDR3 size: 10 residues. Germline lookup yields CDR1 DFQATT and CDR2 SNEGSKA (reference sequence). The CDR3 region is CSASNEPQHF. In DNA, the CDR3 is TGCAGTGCTAGCAATGAGCCCCAGCATTTT.

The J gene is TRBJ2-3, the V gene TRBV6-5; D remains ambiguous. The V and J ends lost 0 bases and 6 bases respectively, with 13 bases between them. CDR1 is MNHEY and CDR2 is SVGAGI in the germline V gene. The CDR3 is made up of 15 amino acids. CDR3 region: CASSYSILRSDTQYF. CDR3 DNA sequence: TGTGCCAGCAGTTACTCCATCCTGAGGTCCGATACGCAGTATTTT.

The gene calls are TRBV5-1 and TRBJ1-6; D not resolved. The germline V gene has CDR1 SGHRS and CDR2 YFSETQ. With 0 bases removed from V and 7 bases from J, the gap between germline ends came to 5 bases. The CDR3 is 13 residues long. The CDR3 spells CASSLALNSPLHF. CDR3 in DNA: TGCGCCAGCAGCTTGGCCTTAAATTCACCCCTCCACTTT.

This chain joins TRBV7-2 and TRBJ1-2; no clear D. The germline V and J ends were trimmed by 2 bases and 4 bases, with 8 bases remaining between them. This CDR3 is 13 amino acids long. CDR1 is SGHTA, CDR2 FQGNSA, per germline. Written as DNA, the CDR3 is TGTGCCAGCAGCTTACACTCCCTCTATGGCTACACCTTC. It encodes CASSLHSLYGYTF.

CDR3 in DNA: TGTGCCAGCAGCTCCGTCGACAGGTCCCGCACTGAAGCTTTCTTT. It yields the protein CASSSVDRSRTEAFF. This chain connects TRBV5-8 to TRBJ1-1, with D possibly TRBD1 on 6 matching bases. V was trimmed by 3 bases and J by 4 bases, leaving 16 bases between them. The length of the CDR3 is 15 residues. Germline CDR1 is SGHTS and CDR2 is YDEGEE.

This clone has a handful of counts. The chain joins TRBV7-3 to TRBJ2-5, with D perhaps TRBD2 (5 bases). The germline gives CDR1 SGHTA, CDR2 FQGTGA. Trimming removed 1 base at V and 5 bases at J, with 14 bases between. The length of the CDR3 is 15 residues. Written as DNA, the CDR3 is TGTGCCAGCAGCTTAAATAGAGCGGCGCGGGAGACCCAGTACTTC. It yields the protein CASSLNRAARETQYF.

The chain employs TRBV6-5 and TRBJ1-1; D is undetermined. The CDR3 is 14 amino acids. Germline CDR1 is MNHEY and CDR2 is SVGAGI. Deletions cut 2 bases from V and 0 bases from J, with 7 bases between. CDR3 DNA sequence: TGTGCCAGCAGTTACGGCATATTGAACACTGAAGCTTTCTTT. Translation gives CASSYGILNTEAFF.

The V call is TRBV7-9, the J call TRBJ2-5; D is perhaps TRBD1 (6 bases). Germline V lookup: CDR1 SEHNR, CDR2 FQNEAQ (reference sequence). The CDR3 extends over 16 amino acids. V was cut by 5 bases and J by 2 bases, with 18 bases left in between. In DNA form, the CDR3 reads TGTGCCAGCAGCGCAGGGGTTGGCAGAATACAAGAGACCCAGTACTTC. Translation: CASSAGVGRIQETQYF.

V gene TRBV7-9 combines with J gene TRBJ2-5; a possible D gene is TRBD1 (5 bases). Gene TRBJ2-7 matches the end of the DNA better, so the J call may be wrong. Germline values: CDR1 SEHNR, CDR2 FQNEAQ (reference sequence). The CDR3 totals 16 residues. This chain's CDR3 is CASSPPGRAASGEQYF. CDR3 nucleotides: TGTGCCAGCAGCCCCCCCGGCAGGGCAGCCTCGGGCGAGCAGTACTTC.

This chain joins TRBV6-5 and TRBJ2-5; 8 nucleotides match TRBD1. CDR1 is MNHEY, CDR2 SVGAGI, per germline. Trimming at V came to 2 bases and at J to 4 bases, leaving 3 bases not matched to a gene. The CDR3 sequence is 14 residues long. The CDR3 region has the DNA TGTGCCAGCAGTTACGTCGACAGGGGAGAGACCCAGTACTTC. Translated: CASSYVDRGETQYF.

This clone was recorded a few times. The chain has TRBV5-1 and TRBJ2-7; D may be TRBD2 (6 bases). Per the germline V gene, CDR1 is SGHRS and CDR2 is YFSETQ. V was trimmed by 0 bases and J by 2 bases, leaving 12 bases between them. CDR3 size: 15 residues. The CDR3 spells CASSLDGRGAYEQYF. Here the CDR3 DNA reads TGCGCCAGCAGCTTGGACGGGAGAGGGGCCTACGAGCAGTACTTC.

The CDR3 nucleotides are TGTGCCAGTAGTATGGGACAGGGCAATGGTGGCTACACCTTC. This gives the protein CASSMGQGNGGYTF. This chain joins TRBV19 and TRBJ1-2; 9 bases line up with TRBD1. V was clipped by 3 bases and J by 7 bases; unmatched bases: 6. This CDR3 spans 14 amino acids. Germline V lookup: CDR1 LNHDA, CDR2 SQIVND (reference sequence).

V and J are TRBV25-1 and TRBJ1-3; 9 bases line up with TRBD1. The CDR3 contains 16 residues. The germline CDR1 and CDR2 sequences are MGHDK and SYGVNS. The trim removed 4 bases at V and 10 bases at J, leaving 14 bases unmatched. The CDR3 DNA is TGTGCCAGCAGTGCACACAGGGGGCTTCTGGAGGGTACCATATATTTT. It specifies CASSAHRGLLEGTIYF.

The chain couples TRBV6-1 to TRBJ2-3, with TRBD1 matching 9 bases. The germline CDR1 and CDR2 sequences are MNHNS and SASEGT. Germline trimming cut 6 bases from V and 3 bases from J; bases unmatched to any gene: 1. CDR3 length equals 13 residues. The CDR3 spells CASRTGGTDTQYF. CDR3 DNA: TGTGCCAGCAGGACAGGGGGTACAGATACGCAGTATTTT.

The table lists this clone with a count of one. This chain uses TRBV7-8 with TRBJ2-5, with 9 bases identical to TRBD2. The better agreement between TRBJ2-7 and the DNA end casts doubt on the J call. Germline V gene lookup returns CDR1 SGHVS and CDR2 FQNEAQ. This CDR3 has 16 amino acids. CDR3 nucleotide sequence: TGTGCCAGCAGCCCACGGACTAGCGACAACCTCTACGAGCAGTACTTC. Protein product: CASSPRTSDNLYEQYF.